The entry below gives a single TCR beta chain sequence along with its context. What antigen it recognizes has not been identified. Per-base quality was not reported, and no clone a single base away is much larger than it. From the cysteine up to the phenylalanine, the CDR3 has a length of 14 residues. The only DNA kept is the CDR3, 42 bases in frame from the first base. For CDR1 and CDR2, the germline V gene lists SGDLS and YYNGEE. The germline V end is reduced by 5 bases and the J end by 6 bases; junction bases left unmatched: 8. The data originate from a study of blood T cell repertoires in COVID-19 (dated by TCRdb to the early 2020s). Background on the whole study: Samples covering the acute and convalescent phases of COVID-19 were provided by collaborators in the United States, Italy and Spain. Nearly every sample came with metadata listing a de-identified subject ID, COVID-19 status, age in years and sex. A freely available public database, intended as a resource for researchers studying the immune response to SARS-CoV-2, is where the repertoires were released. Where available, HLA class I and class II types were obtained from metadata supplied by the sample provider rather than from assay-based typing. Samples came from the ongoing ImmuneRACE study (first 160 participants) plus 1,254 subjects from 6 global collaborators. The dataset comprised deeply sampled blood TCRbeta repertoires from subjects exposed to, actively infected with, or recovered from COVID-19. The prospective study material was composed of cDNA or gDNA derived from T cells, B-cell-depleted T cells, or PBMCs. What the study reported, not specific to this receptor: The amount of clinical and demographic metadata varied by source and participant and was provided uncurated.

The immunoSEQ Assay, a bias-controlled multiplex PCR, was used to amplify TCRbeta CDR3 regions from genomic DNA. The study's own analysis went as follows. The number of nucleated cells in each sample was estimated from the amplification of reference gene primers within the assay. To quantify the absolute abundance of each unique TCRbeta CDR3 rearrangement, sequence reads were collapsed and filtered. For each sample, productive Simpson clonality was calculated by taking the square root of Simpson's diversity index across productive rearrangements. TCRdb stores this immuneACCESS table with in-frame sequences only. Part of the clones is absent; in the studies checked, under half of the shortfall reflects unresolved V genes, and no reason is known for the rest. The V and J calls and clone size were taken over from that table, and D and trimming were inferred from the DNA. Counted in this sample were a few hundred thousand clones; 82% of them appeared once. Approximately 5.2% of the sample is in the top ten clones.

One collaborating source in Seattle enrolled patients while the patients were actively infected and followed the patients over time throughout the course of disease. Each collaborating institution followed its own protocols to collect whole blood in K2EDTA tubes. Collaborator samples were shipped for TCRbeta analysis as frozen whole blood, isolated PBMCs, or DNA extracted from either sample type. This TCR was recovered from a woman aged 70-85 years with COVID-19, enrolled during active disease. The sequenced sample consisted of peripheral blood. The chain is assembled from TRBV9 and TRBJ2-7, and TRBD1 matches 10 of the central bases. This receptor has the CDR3 CASSAGTGASEQYF. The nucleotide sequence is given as TGTGCCAGCAGTGCCGGGACAGGGGCTAGCGAGCAGTACTTC. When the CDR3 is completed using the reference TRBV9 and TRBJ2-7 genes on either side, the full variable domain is DSGVTQTPKHLITATGQRVTLRCSPRSGDLSVYWYQQSLDQGLQFLIQYYNGEERAKGNILERFSAQQFPDLHSELNLSSLELGDSALYFCASSAGTGASEQYFGPGTRLTVT.